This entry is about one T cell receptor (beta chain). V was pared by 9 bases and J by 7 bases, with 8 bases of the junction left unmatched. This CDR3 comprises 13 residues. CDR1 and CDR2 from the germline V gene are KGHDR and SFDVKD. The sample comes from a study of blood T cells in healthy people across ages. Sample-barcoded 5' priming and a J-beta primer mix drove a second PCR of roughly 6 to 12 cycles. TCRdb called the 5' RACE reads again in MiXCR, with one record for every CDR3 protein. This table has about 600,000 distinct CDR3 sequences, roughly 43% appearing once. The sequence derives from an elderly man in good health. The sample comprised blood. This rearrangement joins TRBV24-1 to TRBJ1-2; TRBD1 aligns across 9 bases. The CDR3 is CATQGQGGGGYTF. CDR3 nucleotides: TGTGCCACCCAGGGACAGGGCGGTGGTGGCTACACCTTC.